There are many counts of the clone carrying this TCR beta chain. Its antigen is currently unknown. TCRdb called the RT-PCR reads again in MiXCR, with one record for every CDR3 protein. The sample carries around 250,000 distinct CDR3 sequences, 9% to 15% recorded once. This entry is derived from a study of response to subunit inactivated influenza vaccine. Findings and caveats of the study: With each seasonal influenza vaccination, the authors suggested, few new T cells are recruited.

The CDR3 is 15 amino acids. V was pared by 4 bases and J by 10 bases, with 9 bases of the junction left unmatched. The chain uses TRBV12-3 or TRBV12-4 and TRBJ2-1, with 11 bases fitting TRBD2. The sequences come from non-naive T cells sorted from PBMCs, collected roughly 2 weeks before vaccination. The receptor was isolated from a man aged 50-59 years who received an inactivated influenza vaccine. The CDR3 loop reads CASSSWTSGSGEQFF. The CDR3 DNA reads TGTGCCAGCAGTTCTTGGACTAGCGGGTCGGGCGAGCAGTTCTTC.